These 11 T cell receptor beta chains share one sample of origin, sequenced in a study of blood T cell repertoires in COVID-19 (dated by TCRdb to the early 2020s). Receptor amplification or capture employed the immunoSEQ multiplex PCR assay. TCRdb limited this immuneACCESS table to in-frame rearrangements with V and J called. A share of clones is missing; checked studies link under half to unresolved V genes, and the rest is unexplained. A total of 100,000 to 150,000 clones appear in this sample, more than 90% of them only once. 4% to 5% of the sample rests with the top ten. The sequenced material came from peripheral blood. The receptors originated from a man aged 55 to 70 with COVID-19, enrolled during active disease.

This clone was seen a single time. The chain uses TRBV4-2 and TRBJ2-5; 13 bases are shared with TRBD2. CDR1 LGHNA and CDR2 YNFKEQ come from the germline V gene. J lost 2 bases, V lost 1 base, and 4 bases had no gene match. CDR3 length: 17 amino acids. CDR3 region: CASSQGLAGGYQETQYF. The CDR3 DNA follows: TGTGCCAGCAGCCAAGGACTAGCGGGAGGTTATCAAGAGACCCAGTACTTC.

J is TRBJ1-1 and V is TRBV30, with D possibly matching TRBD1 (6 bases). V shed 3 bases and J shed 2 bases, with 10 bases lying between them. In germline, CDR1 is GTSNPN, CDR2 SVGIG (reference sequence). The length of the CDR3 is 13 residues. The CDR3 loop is CAWRQGPNTEAFF. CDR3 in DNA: TGTGCCTGGAGACAGGGCCCAAACACTGAAGCTTTCTTT. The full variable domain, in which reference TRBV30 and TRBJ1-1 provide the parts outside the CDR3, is SQTIHQWPATLVQPVGSPLSLECTVEGTSNPNLYWYRQAAGRGLQLLFYSVGIGQISSEVPQNLSASRPQDRQFILSSKKLLLSDSGFYLCAWRQGPNTEAFFGQGTRLTVV.

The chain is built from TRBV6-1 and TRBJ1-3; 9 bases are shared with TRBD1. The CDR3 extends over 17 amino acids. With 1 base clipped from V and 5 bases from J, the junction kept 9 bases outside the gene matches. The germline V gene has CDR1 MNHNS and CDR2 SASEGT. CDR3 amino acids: CASSEEIQGAPRNTIYF. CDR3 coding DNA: TGTGCCAGCAGTGAAGAAATACAGGGGGCGCCAAGAAACACCATATATTTT.

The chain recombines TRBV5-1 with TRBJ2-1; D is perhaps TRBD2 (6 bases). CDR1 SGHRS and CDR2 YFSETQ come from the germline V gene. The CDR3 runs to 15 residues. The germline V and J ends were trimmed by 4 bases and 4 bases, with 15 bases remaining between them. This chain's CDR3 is CASSLGDGTYNEQFF. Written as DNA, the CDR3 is TGCGCCAGCAGCCTTGGGGACGGGACTTACAATGAGCAGTTCTTC.

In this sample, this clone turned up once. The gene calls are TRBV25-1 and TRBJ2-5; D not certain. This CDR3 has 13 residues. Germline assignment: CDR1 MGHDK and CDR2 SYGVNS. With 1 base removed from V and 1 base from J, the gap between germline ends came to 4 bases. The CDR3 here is CASSESFQETQYF. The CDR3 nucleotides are TGTGCCAGCAGTGAATCATTCCAAGAGACCCAGTACTTC. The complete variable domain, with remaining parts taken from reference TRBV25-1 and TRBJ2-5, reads EADIYQTPRYLVIGTGKKITLECSQTMGHDKMYWYQQDPGMELHLIHYSYGVNSTEKGDLSSESTVSRIRTEHFPLTLESARPSHTSQYLCASSESFQETQYFGPGTRLLVL.

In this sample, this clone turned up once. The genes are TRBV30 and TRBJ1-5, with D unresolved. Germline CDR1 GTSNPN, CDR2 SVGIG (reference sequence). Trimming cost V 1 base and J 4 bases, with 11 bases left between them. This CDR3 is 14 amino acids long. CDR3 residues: CAWSGSGRNQPQHF. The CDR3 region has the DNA TGTGCCTGGAGTGGGAGCGGGAGGAATCAGCCCCAGCATTTT.

CDR3 amino acids: CASNTRQGDGYEQYF. Written as DNA, the CDR3 is TGTGCCAGCAACACACGACAGGGGGACGGCTACGAGCAGTACTTC. The chain links TRBV28 to TRBJ2-7, with 9 positions matching TRBD1. Germline CDR1 reads MDHEN; CDR2 reads SYDVKM. Trimming cost V 7 bases and J 3 bases; bases outside gene matches: 10. This CDR3 contains 15 residues.

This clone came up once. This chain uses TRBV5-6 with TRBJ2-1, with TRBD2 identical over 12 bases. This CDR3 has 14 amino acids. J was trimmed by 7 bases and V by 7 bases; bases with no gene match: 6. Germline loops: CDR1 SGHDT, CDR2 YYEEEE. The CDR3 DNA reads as TGTGCCAGCCGGACTAGCGGGATTATGAATGAGCAGTTCTTC. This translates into CASRTSGIMNEQFF.

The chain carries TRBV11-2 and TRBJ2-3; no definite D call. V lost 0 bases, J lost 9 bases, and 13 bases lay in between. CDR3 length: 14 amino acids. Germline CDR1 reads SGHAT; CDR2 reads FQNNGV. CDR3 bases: TGTGCCAGCAGCTTAGACGTCACCCTCAGGACGCAGTATTTT. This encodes CASSLDVTLRTQYF.

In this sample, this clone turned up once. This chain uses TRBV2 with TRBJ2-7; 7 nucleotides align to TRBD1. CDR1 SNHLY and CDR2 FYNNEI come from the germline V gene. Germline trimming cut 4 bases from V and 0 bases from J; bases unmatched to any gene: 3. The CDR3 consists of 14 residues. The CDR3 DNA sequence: TGTGCCAGCAGTGGGGGACAGTCCTCCTACGAGCAGTACTTC. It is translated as CASSGGQSSYEQYF.

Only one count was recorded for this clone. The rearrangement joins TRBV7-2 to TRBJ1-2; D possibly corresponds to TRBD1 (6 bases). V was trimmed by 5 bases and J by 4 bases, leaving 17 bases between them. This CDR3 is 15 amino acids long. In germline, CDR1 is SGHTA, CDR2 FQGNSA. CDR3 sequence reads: CASSPSRGSVYGYTF. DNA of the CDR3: TGTGCCAGCAGCCCCAGTAGGGGGTCGGTCTATGGCTACACCTTC.